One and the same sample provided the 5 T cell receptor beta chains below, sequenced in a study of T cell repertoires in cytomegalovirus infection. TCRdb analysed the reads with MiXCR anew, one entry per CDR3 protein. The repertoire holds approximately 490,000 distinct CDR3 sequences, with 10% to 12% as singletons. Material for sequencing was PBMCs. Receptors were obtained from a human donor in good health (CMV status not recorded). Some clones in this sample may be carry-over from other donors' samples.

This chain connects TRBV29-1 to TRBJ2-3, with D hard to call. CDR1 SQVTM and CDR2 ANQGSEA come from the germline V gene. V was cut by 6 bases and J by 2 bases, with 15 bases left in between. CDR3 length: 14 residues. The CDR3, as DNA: TGCAGCGTAAATTCAAGGCTTAACACAGATACGCAGTATTTT. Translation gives CSVNSRLNTDTQYF.

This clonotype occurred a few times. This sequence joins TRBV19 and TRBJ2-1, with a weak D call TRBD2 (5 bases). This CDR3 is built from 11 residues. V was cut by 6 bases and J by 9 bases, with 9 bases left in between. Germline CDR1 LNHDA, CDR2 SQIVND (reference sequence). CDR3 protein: CASRLEFEQFF. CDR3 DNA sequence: TGTGCCAGTAGACTAGAATTTGAGCAGTTCTTC.

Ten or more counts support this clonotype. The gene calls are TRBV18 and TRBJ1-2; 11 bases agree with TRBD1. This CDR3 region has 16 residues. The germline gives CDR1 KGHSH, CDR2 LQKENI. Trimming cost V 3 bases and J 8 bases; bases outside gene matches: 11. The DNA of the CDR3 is TGTGCCAGCTCACCGCGATCCGGGACAGGGGGAATAGGCTACACCTTC. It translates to CASSPRSGTGGIGYTF.

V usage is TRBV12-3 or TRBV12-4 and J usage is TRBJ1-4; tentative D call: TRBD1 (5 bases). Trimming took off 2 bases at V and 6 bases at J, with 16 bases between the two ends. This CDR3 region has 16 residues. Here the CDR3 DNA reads TGTGCCAGCAGTTTATTTGAGGGGCGTTCAGATGAAAAACTGTTTTTT. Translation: CASSLFEGRSDEKLFF.

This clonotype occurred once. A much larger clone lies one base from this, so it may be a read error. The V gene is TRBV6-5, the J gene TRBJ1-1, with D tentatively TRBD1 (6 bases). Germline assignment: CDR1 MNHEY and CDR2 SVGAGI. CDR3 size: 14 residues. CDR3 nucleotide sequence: TGTACCAGCAGTCCTCGCGCAGGGGACACTGAAGCTTTCTTT. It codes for CTSSPRAGDTEAFF.